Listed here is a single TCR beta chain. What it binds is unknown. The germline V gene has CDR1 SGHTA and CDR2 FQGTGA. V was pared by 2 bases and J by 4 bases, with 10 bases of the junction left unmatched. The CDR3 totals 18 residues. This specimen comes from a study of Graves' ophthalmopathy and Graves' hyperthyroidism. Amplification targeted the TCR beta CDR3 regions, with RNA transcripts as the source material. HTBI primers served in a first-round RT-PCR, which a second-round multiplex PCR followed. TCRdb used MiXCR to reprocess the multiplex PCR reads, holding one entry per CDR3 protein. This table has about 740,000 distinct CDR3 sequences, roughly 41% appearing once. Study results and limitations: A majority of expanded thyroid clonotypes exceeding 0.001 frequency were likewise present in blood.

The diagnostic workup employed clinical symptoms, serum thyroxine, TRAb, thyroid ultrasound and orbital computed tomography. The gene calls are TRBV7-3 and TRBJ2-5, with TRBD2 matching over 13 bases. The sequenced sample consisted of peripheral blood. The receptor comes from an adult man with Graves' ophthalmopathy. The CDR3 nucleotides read TGTGCCAGCAGCTTAGGGGGAACTGGACTAGCGGGAGTAGAGACCCAGTACTTC. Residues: CASSLGGTGLAGVETQYF.